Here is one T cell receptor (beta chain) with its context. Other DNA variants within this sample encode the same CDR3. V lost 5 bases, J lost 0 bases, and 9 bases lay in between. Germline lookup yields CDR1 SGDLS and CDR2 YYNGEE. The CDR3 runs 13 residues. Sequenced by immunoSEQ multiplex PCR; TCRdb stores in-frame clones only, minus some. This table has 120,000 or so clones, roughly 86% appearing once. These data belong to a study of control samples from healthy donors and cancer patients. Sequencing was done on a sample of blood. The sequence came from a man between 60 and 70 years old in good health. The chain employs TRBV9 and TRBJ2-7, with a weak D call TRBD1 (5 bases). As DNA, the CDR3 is TGTGCCAGCAGGGGGCAGAGCTCCTACGAGCAGTACTTC. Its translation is CASRGQSSYEQYF.